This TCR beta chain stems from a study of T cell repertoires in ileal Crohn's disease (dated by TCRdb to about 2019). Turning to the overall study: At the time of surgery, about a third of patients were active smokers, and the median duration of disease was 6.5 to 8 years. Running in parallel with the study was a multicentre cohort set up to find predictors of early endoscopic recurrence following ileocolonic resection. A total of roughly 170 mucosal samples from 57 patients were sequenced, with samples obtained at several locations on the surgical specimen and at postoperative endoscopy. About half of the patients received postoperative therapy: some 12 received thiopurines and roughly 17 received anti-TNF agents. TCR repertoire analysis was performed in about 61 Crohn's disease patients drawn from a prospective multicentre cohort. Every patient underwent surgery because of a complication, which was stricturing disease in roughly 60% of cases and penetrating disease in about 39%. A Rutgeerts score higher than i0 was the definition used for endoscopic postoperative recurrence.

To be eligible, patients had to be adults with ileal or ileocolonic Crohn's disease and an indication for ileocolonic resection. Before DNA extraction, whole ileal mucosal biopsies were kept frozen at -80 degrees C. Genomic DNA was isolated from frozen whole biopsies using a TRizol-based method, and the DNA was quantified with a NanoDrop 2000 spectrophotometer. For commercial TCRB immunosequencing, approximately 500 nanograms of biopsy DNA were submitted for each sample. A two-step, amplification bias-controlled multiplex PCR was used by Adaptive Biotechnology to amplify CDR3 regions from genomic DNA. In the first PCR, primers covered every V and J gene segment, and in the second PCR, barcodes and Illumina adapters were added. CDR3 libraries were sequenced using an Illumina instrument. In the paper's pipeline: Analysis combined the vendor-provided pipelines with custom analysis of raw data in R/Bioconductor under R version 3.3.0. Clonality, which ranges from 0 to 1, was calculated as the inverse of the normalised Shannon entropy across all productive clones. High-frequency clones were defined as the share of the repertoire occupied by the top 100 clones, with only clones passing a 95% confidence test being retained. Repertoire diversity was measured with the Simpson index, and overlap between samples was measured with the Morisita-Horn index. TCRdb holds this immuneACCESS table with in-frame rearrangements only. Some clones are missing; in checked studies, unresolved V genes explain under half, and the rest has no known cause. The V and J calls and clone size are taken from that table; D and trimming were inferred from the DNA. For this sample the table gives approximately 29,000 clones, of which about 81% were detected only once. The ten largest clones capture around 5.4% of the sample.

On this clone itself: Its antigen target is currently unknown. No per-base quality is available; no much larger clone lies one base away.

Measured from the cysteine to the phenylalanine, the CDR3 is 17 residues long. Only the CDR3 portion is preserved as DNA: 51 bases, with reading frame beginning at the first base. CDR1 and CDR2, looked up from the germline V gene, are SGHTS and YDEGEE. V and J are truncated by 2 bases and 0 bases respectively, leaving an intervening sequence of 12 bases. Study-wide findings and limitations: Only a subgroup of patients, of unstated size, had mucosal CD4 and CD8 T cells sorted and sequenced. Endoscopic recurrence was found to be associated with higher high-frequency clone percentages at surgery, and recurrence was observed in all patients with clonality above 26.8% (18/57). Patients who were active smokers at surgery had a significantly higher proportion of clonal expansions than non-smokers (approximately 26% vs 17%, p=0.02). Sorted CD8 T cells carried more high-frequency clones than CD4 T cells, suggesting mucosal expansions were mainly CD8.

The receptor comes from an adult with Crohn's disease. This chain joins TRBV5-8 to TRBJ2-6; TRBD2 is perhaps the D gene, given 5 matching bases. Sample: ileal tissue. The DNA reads TGTGCCAGCAGCTTATCGATGGGGAGCTCTGGGGCCAACGTCCTGACTTTC. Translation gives CASSLSMGSSGANVLTF.